These T cell receptor beta chains were read from a single sample in a study of shared clonotypes between healthy human individuals. Produced via immunoSEQ multiplex PCR; TCRdb's table is partial and in-frame only. The sample yields around 700,000 clones, about three quarters seen once. Sample: memory CD4+ T cells sorted from blood. These receptors were collected from a woman in her twenties or thirties in good health. Each CDR3 is given with its conserved first and last residue. A D gene is named only where the DNA matches it firmly. A row's size may be missing; if present it is once, few, many or a size class.

J gene	V gene	D gene	clone size	CDR3 DNA	CDR3 protein
TRBJ2-7	TRBV2	-	-	TGTGCCAGCTCACCAGTTTCCTACGAGCAGTACTTC	CASSPVSYEQYF
TRBJ2-7	TRBV2	TRBD1	-	TGTGCCAGCAGGAGACAGGGACGTGGCTACGAGCAGTACTTC	CASRRQGRGYEQYF
TRBJ1-5	TRBV19	TRBD1	-	TGTGCCAGCAGCCGACAGGGAGCCGGCAATCAGCCCCAGCATTTT	CASSRQGAGNQPQHF
TRBJ2-7	TRBV18	TRBD1	-	TGTGCCAGCTCACAGGACAGGGGATACGAGCAGTACTTC	CASSQDRGYEQYF
TRBJ2-5	TRBV19	-	-	TGTGCCAGTAGTAACCCCGGGGCGGAGACCCAGTACTTC	CASSNPGAETQYF
TRBJ1-3	TRBV7-9	TRBD1	-	TGTGCCAGCAGCGGACAGGGTGACGGAAACACCATATATTTT	CASSGQGDGNTIYF
TRBJ2-3	TRBV2	-	-	TGTGCCAGCAGTGAAGACGTGGCCAGCACAGATACGCAGTATTTT	CASSEDVASTDTQYF
TRBJ2-7	TRBV6-6	TRBD1	-	TGTGCCAGCAGCGATCGGACAGGGAGCTCCTACGAGCAGTACTTC	CASSDRTGSSYEQYF
TRBJ2-5	TRBV5-4	-	-	TGTGCCAGCAGCGAGGGTGGAAGGCAAGAGACCCAGTACTTC	CASSEGGRQETQYF
TRBJ1-5	TRBV19	-	-	TGTGCCACCACCCCTCCCGGAGGGGGAAGGGGGCCCCAGCATTTT	CATTPPGGGRGPQHF
TRBJ1-3	TRBV19	-	-	TGTGCCAGTAGGAGGGGCTCTGGAAACACCATATATTTT	CASRRGSGNTIYF
TRBJ2-7	TRBV28	-	-	TGTGCCAGCAGTTGGCTAGGGTCTCAAGATAGGTACGAGCAGTACTTC	CASSWLGSQDRYEQYF
TRBJ2-6	TRBV19	-	once	TGTGCCAGTAGTCGAGGTAGGGGACGGAACTCTGGGGCCAACGTCCTGACTTTC	CASSRGRGRNSGANVLTF
TRBJ2-7	TRBV25-1	-	-	TGTGCCAGCAGTAGAAGTAGTAACGAGCAGTACTTC	CASSRSSNEQYF
TRBJ2-3	TRBV9	TRBD1	-	TGTGCCAGCAGTGACAGGGGGCGCACAGATACGCAGTATTTT	CASSDRGRTDTQYF
TRBJ2-3	TRBV19	-	-	TGTGCCAGTAGACTACGGGGGACTAGCACAGATACGCAGTATTTT	CASRLRGTSTDTQYF
TRBJ2-3	TRBV5-5	TRBD2	-	TGTGCCAGCAGCTTCCGGGGGGGCCCGGGGATCGCAGATACGCAGTATTTT	CASSFRGGPGIADTQYF
TRBJ1-3	TRBV19	-	once	TGTGCCAGTAACACAGGGAGGACCGAGGGAAGAACCATATATTTT	CASNTGRTEGRTIYF
TRBJ2-5	TRBV5-4	-	once	TGTGCCAGCAGTTTTTGGGGAGAGACCCAGTACTTC	CASSFWGETQYF
TRBJ2-1	TRBV19	TRBD2	-	TGTGCCAGTATCCGGACTAGCGGGCCAAATGAGCAGTTCTTC	CASIRTSGPNEQFF
TRBJ2-7	TRBV11-2	TRBD2	-	TGTGCCAGCAGCTTACCTTTCGGGCTAGCGGGATCCGAGCAGTACTTC	CASSLPFGLAGSEQYF
TRBJ1-1	TRBV19	TRBD1	-	TGTGCCAGTAGGCCAGGGGGCAGGAACACTGAAGCTTTCTTT	CASRPGGRNTEAFF
TRBJ2-1	TRBV9	TRBD2	-	TGTGCCAGCAGCGGTAGCGGGAGTCATATGGGTGGGCAGTTCTTC	CASSGSGSHMGGQFF
TRBJ2-7	TRBV27	TRBD1	-	TGTGCCAGCAAACCCTCGGGACAGCCTTTTTTGCGGTACTTC	CASKPSGQPFLRYF
TRBJ2-7	TRBV6-5	-	-	TGTGCCAGCAGTTTGCCTGGCCGCTACGAGCAGTACTTC	CASSLPGRYEQYF
TRBJ2-2	TRBV4-1	-	-	TGCGCCAGCAGCCAGCTAGGACTAATGTCCGGGGAGCTGTTTTTT	CASSQLGLMSGELFF
TRBJ1-4	TRBV4-1	-	-	TGCGCCAGCAGCCACGATAAGGGGGTTCTTGGAAAACTGTTTTTT	CASSHDKGVLGKLFF
TRBJ1-5	TRBV28	TRBD1	few	TGTGCCAGCAGTTTATGGAAGACAGGGGGTGGCAATCAGCCCCAGCATTTT	CASSLWKTGGGNQPQHF
TRBJ1-2	TRBV28	-	-	TGTGCCAGCAGTCTCTCCCCCACGATACCTAACTATGGCTACACCTTC	CASSLSPTIPNYGYTF
TRBJ2-3	TRBV9	-	-	TGTGCCAGCAGCAAATATACGGGGGACACAGATACGCAGTATTTT	CASSKYTGDTDTQYF
TRBJ2-1	TRBV27	-	-	TGTGCCAGCTCGAATGGGGCAGGCAGGGCCCCTGAGCAGTTCTTC	CASSNGAGRAPEQFF
TRBJ2-7	TRBV5-1	-	-	TGCGCCAGCAGCTACTCAACAGGGACCGAGCAGTACTTC	CASSYSTGTEQYF
TRBJ1-1	TRBV6-1	-	many	TGTGCCAGCAGTGTTGGAGACAAAAGCACTGAAGCTTTCTTT	CASSVGDKSTEAFF
TRBJ1-5	TRBV23-1	TRBD1	-	TGCGCCAGCAGTCAAAGCAGGGGGCGGGGCAATCAGCCCCAGCATTTT	CASSQSRGRGNQPQHF
TRBJ1-1	TRBV5-1	-	-	TGCGCCAGCAGCTTCGAGCAGTTGGCCACTGAAGCTTTCTTT	CASSFEQLATEAFF
TRBJ1-6	TRBV27	-	-	TGTGCCAGCCGTGCAGGGGTGGCGTCACCCCTCCACTTT	CASRAGVASPLHF
TRBJ2-3	TRBV5-4	TRBD2	many	TGTGCCAGCAGCTTGGGACTAGCGGGAGCCCGCACAGATACGCAGTATTTT	CASSLGLAGARTDTQYF
TRBJ2-5	TRBV7-6	TRBD1	-	TGTGCCAGCAGCGGGGTCAACAGGGGACAAGAGACCCAGTACTTC	CASSGVNRGQETQYF
TRBJ1-1	TRBV14	-	-	TGTGCCAGCAGCCTCCTCACCGGGAGTAACACTGAAGCTTTCTTT	CASSLLTGSNTEAFF
TRBJ1-4	TRBV30	-	-	TGTGCCTGGAGTGGGGACACTCGGGGGGGTGAAAAACTGTTTTTT	CAWSGDTRGGEKLFF
TRBJ1-3	TRBV28	-	once	TGTGCCAGCAAACGACAGGCATCTGGAAACACCATATATTTT	CASKRQASGNTIYF
TRBJ2-5	TRBV28	-	-	TGTGCCAGCACGGGGAGGTTGGAGACCCAGTACTTC	CASTGRLETQYF
TRBJ1-4	TRBV18	TRBD1	-	TGTGCCAGCTCACCATCCCCAGGGGGCTGGGGTGAAAAACTGTTTTTT	CASSPSPGGWGEKLFF
TRBJ2-1	TRBV5-1	-	many	TGCGCCAGCAGCTACAGTAGCGGCTCCTACAATGAGCAGTTCTTC	CASSYSSGSYNEQFF
TRBJ2-2	TRBV5-1	-	-	TGCGCCAGCAGCCTTATGCTGGCGGGGACGTCCGGGGAGCTGTTTTTT	CASSLMLAGTSGELFF
TRBJ2-3	TRBV7-7	-	once	TGTGCCAGCAGCTTAGGGGCGGCAGATACGCAGTATTTT	CASSLGAADTQYF
TRBJ1-5	TRBV29-1	-	-	TGCAGCGTTGTGGAGGGAAGCAATCAGCCCCAGCATTTT	CSVVEGSNQPQHF
TRBJ2-1	TRBV11-2	-	-	TGTGCCAGCAGAAAACCCGGCAGGACCTACAATGAGCAGTTCTTC	CASRKPGRTYNEQFF
TRBJ2-3	TRBV5-1	TRBD1	few	TGCGCCAGCAGCCTGGGACAGGAGTTCACAGATACGCAGTATTTT	CASSLGQEFTDTQYF
TRBJ1-1	TRBV11-3	-	-	TGTGCCAGCAGCTTAGGGAGGAACACTGAAGCTTTCTTT	CASSLGRNTEAFF
TRBJ2-2	TRBV7-9	TRBD2	-	TGTGCCAGCAGCTTTCACCAATACAGTCTAGCGGGAGCCACCGGGGAGCTGTTTTTT	CASSFHQYSLAGATGELFF
TRBJ2-5	TRBV29-1	TRBD1	-	TGCAGCGTTGAGCCAACAGGGGGGGAGACCCAGTACTTC	CSVEPTGGETQYF
TRBJ1-2	TRBV27	TRBD1	-	TGTGCCAGCAGTCTCACCCCCGGGACAGATAACTATGGCTACACCTTC	CASSLTPGTDNYGYTF
TRBJ2-1	TRBV5-1	TRBD1	-	TGCGCCAGCAGCCCTACGGGACAGGGGATACATGAGCAGTTCTTC	CASSPTGQGIHEQFF
TRBJ2-1	TRBV5-1	TRBD2	-	TGCGCCAGCTACGCTAGCGGATCCTACAATGAGCAGTTCTTC	CASYASGSYNEQFF